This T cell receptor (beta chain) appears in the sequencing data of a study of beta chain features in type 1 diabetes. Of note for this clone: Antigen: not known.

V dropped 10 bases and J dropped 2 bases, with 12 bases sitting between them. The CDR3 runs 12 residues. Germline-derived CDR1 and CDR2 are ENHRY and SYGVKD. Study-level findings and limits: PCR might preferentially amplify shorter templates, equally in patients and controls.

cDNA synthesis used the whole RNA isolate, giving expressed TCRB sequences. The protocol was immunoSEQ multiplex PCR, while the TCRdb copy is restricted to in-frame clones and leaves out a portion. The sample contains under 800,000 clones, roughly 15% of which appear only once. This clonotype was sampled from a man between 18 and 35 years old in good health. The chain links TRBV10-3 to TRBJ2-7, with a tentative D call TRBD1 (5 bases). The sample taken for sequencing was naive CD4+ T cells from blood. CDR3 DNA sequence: TGTGCCACGCAGGGCACAACCTACGAGCAGTACTTC. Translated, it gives CATQGTTYEQYF.